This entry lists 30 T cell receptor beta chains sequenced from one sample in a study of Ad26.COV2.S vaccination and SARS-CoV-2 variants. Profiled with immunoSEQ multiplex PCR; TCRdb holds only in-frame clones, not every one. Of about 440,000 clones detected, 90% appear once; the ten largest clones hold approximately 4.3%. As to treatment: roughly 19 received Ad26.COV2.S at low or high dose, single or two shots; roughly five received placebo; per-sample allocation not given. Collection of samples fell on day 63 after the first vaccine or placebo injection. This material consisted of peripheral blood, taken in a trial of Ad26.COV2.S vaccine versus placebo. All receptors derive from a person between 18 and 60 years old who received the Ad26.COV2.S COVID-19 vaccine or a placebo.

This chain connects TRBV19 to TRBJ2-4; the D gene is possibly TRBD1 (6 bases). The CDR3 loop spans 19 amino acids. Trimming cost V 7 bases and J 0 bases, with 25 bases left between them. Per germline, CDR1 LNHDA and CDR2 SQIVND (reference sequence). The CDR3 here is CASTPETGNPALAKNIQYF. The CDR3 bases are TGTGCCAGTACACCGGAAACAGGGAATCCCGCTTTAGCCAAAAACATTCAGTACTTC.

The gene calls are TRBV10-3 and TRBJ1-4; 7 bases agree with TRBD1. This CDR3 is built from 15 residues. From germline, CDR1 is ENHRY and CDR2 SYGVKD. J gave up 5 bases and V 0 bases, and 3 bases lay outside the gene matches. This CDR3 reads CAISESTGRNEKLFF. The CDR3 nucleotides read TGTGCCATCAGTGAGTCGACAGGGAGGAATGAAAAACTGTTTTTT.

The CDR3 DNA follows: TGTGCCAGCAGCCCCCAATTGGCCCGACCAGGGACTGGGGCCAACGTCCTGACTTTC. Its protein product is CASSPQLARPGTGANVLTF. This chain joins TRBV5-4 and TRBJ2-6; the D gene is possibly TRBD1 (5 bases). This CDR3 has 19 residues. The germline V and J ends were trimmed by 4 bases and 2 bases, with 22 bases remaining between them. Germline V gives CDR1 SGHNT, CDR2 YYREEE (reference sequence).

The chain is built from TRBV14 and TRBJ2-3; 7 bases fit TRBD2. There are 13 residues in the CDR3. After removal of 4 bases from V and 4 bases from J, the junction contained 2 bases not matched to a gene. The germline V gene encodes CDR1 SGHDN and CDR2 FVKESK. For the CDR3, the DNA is TGTGCCAGCAGCCTTCGGGGGGCAGATACGCAGTATTTT. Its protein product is CASSLRGADTQYF.

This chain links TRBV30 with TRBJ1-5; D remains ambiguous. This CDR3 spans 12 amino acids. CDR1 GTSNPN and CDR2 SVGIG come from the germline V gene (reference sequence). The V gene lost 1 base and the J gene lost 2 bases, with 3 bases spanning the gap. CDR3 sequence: CAWSDGNQPQHF. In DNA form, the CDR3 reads TGTGCCTGGAGTGACGGCAATCAGCCCCAGCATTTT.

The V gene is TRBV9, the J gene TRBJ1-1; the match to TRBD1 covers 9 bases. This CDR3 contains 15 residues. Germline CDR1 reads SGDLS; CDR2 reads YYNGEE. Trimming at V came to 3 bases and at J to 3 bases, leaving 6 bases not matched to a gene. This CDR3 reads CASSAGQGLDTEAFF. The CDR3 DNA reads TGTGCCAGCAGCGCGGGACAGGGTTTGGACACTGAAGCTTTCTTT.

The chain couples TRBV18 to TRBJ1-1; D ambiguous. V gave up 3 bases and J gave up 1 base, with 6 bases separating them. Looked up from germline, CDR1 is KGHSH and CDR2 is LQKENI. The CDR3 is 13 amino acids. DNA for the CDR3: TGTGCCAGCTCACCGACTGAGAACACTGAAGCTTTCTTT. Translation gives CASSPTENTEAFF.

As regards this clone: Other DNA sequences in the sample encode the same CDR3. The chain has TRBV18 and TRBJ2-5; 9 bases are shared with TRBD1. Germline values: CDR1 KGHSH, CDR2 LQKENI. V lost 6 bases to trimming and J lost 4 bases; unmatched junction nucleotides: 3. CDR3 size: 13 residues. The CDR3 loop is CASSQGQGETQYF. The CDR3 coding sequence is TGTGCCAGCTCCCAGGGACAGGGAGAGACCCAGTACTTC.

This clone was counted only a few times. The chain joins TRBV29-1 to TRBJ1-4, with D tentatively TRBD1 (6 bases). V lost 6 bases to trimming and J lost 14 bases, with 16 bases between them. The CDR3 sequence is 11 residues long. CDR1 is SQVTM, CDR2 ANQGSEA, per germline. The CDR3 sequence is CSVRTAEGLFF. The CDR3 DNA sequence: TGCAGCGTCCGGACAGCTGAAGGGCTGTTTTTT.

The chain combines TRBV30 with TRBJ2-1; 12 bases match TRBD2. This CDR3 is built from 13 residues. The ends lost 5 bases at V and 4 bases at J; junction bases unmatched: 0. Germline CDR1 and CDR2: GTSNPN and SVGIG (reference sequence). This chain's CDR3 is CAWGTSGYNEQFF. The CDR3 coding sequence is TGTGCCTGGGGGACTAGCGGGTACAATGAGCAGTTCTTC.

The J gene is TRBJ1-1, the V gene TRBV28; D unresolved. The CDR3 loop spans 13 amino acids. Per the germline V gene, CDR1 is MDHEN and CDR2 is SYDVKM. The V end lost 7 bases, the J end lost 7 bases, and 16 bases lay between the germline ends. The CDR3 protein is CASTYPGALEAFF. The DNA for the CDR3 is TGTGCCAGCACCTACCCAGGTGCCCTTGAAGCTTTCTTT.

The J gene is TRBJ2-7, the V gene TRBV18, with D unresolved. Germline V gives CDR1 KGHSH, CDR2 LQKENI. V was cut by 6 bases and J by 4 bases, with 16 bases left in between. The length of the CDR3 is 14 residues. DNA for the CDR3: TGTGCCAGCTCTCTCGACCGGACGACTTACGAGCAGTACTTC. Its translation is CASSLDRTTYEQYF.

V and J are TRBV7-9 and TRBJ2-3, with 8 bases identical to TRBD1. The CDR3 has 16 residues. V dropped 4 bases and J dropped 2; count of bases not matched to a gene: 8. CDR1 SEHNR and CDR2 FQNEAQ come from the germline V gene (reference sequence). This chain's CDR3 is CASSSHLGQVTDTQYF. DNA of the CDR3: TGTGCCAGCAGCTCGCACCTGGGACAGGTCACAGATACGCAGTATTTT.

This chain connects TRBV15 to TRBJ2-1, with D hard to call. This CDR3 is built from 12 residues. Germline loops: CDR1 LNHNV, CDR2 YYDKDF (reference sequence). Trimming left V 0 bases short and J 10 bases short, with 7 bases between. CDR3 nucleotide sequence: TGTGCCACCAGCAGAGAGGTGGGCGAGCAGTTCTTC. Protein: CATSREVGEQFF.

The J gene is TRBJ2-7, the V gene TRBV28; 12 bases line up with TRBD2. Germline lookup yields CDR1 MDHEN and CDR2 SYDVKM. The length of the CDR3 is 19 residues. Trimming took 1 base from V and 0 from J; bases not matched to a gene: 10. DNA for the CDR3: TGTGCCAGCAGTTTATCTCCCCGGACTAGCGGGATCGACTCCTACGAGCAGTACTTC. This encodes CASSLSPRTSGIDSYEQYF.

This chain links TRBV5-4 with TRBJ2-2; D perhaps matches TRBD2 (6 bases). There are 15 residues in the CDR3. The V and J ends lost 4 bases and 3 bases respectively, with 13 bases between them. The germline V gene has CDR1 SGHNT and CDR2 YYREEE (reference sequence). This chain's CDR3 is CASSRAEGYTGELFF. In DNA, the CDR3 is TGTGCCAGCAGCCGGGCGGAGGGGTACACCGGGGAGCTGTTTTTT. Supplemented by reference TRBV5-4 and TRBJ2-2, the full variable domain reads ETGVTQSPTHLIKTRGQQVTLRCSSQSGHNTVSWYQQALGQGPQFIFQYYREEENGRGNFPPRFSGLQFPNYSSELNVNALELDDSALYLCASSRAEGYTGELFFGEGSRLTVL.

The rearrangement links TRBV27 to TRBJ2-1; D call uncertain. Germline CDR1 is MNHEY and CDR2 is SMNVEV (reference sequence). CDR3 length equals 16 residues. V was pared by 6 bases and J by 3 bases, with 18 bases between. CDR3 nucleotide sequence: TGTGCCAGCAGCTTCGGGCCTGAACTAAACTACAATGAGCAGTTCTTC. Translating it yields CASSFGPELNYNEQFF.

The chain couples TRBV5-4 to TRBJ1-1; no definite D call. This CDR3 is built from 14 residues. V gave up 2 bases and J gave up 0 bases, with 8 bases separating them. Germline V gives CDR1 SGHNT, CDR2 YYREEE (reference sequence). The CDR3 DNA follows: TGTGCCAGCAGCTTTTTCAGGTTGAACACTGAAGCTTTCTTT. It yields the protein CASSFFRLNTEAFF.

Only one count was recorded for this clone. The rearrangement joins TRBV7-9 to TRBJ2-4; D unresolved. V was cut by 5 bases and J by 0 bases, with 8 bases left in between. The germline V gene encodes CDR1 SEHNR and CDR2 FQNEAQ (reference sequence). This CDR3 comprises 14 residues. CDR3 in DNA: TGTGCCAGCAGCAAACCGGTAGCCAAAAACATTCAGTACTTC. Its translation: CASSKPVAKNIQYF.

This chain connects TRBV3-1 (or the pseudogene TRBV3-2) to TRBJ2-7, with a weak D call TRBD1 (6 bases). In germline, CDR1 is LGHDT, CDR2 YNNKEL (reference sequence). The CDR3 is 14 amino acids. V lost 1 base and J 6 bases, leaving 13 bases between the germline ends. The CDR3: CASSQGKGEGEQYF. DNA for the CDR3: TGTGCCAGCAGCCAAGGGAAGGGGGAAGGCGAGCAGTACTTC.

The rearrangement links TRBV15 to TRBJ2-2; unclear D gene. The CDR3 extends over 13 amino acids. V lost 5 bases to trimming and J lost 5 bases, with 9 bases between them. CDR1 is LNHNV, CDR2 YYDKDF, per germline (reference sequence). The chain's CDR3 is CATSVTETGELFF. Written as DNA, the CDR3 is TGTGCCACCAGCGTCACCGAAACCGGGGAGCTGTTTTTT.

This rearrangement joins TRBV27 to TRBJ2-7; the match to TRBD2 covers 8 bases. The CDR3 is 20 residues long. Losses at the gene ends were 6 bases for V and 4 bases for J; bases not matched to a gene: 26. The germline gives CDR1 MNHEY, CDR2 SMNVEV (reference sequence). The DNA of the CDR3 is TGTGCCAGCAGGCGCACCGCTTTCAGTATACCGGGACTAGGGGCGTACGAGCAGTACTTC. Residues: CASRRTAFSIPGLGAYEQYF.

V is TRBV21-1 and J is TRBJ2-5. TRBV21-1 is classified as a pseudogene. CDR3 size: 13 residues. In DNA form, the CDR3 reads TGTGCCAGCAGCCCCCCGGCCCAAGAGACCCAGTACTTC. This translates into CASSPPAQETQYF.

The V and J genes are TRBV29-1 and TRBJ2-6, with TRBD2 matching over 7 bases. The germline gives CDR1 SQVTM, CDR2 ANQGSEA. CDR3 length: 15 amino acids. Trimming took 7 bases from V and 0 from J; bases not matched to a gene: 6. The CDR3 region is CSAGLDASGANVLTF. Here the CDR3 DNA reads TGCAGCGCCGGACTAGACGCCTCTGGGGCCAACGTCCTGACTTTC.

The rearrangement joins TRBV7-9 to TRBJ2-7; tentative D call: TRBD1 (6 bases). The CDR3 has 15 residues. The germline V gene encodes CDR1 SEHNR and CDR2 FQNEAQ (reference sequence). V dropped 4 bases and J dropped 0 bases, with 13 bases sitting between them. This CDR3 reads CASSWGPRYSYEQYF. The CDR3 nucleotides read TGTGCCAGCAGCTGGGGGCCCCGATACTCCTACGAGCAGTACTTC.

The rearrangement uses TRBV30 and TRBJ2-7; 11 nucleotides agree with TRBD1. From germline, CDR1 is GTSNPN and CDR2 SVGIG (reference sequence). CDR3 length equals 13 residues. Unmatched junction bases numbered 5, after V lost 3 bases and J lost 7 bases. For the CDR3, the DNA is TGTGCCTGGAGCGGACAGGGGGCAAGGGAGCAGTACTTC. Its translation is CAWSGQGAREQYF.

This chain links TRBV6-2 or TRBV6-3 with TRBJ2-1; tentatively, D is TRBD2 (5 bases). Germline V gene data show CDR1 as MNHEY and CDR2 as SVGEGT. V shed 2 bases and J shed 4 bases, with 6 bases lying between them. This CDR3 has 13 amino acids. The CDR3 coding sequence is TGTGCCAGCAGTTACGGACTGTACAATGAGCAGTTCTTC. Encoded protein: CASSYGLYNEQFF.

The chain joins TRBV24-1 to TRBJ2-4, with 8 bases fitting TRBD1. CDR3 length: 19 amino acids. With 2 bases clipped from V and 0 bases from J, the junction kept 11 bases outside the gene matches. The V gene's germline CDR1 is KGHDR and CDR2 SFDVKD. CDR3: CATSDSGTGTGLAKNIQYF. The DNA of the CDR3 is TGTGCCACCAGTGATTCGGGGACCGGGACAGGCCTAGCCAAAAACATTCAGTACTTC.

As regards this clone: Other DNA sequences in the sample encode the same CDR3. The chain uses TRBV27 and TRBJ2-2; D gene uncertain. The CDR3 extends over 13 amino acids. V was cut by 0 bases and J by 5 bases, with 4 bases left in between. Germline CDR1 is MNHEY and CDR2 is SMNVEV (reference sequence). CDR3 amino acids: CASSLSYTGELFF. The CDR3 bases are TGTGCCAGCAGTTTATCGTATACCGGGGAGCTGTTTTTT.

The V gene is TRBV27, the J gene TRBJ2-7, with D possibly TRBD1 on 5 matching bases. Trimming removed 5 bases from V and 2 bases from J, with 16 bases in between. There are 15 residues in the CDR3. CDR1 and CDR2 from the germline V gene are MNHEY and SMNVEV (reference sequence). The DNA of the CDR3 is TGTGCCAGCAGTCCCCGGACATCTTCGACCTACGAGCAGTACTTC. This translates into CASSPRTSSTYEQYF.